This T cell receptor (beta chain) was sequenced in a study of regulatory T cells in long-lasting Graves disease. Time point defined: newly diagnosed GD, antithyroid drugs for less than 3 months. Preparation of the TCR library used RNA extracted from PBMCs. CDR3-region Arm-PCR and iRepertoire HTBI primers produced the TCR beta libraries. TCRdb called the multiplex PCR reads again in MiXCR, with one record for every CDR3 protein. This sample carries roughly 380,000 distinct CDR3 sequences, 15% of them seen once, and the ten largest clones take 22%. The TCR comes from a female donor with Graves disease. Source: peripheral blood mononuclear cells (PBMCs), taken at new diagnosis, from a patient treated with antithyroid drugs.

CDR3 nucleotide sequence: TGCAGCGTTGAATCCCTAGCGGGAGTTGGTGAGCAGTTCTTC. It translates to CSVESLAGVGEQFF. The chain employs TRBV29-1 and TRBJ2-1; 10 positions agree with TRBD2. CDR3 length: 14 residues. Germline V gene lookup returns CDR1 SQVTM and CDR2 ANQGSEA. Unmatched junction bases numbered 7, after V lost 2 bases and J lost 9 bases.